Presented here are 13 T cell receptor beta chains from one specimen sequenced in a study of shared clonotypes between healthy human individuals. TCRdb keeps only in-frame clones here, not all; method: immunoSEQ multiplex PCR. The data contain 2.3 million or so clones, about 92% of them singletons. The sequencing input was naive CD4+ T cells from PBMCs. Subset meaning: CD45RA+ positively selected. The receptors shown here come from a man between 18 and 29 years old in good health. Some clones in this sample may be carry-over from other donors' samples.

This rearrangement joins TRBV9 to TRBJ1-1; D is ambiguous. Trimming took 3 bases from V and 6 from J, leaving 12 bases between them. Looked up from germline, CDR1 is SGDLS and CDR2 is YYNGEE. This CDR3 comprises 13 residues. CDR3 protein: CASSAHGFSEAFF. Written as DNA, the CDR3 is TGTGCCAGCAGCGCCCACGGTTTTTCTGAAGCTTTCTTT.

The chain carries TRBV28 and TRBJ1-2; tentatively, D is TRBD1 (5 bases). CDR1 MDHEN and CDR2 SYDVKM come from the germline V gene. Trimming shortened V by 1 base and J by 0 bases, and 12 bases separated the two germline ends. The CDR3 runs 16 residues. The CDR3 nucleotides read TGTGCCAGCAGTTTATTAGGGGCAGGGCCTAACTATGGCTACACCTTC. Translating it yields CASSLLGAGPNYGYTF.

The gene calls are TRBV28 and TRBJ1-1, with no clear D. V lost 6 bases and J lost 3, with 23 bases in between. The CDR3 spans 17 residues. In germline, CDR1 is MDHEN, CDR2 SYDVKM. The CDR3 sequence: CASSPRLLGSEDTEAFF. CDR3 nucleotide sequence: TGTGCCAGCAGCCCTCGGCTCCTGGGGAGTGAGGACACTGAAGCTTTCTTT. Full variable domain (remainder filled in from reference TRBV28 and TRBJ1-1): DVKVTQSSRYLVKRTGEKVFLECVQDMDHENMFWYRQDPGLGLRLIYFSYDVKMKEKGDIPEGYSVSREKKERFSLILESASTNQTSMYLCASSPRLLGSEDTEAFFGQGTRLTVV.

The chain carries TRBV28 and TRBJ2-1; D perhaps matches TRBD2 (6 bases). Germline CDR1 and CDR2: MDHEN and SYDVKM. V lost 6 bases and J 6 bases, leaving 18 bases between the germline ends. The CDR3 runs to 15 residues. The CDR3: CASRTMGRGGNEQFF. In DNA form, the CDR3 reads TGTGCCAGCAGGACCATGGGGCGGGGTGGCAATGAGCAGTTCTTC.

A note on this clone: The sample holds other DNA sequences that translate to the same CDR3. CDR3 coding DNA: TGTGCCAGCAGTTTAGTGGGGAACTATGGCTACACCTTC. Protein sequence: CASSLVGNYGYTF. The rearrangement joins TRBV27 to TRBJ1-2; D not resolved. The CDR3 has 13 amino acids. Trimming took off 2 bases at V and 2 bases at J, with 6 bases between the two ends. Per germline, CDR1 MNHEY and CDR2 SMNVEV (reference sequence).

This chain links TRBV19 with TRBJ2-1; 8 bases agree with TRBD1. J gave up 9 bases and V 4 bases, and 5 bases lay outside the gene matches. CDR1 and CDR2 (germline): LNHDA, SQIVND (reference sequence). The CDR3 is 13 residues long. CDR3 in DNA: TGTGCCAGTAGTACGGACAGGGCTGGTGAGCAGTTCTTC. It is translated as CASSTDRAGEQFF. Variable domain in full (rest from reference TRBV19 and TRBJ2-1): DGGITQSPKYLFRKEGQNVTLSCEQNLNHDAMYWYRQDPGQGLRLIYYSQIVNDFQKGDIAEGYSVSREKKESFPLTVTSAQKNPTAFYLCASSTDRAGEQFFGPGTRLTVL.

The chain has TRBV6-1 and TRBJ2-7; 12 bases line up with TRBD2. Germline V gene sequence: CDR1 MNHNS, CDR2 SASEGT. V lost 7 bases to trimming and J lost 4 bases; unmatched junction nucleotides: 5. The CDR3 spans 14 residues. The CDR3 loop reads CASTLGLAGYEQYF. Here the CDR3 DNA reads TGTGCCAGCACTCTCGGACTAGCGGGGTACGAGCAGTACTTC.

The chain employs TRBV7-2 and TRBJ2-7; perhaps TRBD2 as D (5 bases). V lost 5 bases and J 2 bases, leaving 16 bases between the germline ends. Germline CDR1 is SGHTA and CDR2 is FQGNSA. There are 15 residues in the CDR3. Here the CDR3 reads CASSPAATVPYEQYF. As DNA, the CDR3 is TGTGCCAGCAGCCCAGCGGCTACCGTTCCCTACGAGCAGTACTTC.

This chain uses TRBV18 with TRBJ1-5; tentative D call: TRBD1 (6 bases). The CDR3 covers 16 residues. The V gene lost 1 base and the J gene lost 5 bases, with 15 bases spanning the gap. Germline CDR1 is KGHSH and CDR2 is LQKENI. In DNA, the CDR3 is TGTGCCAGCTCACCACGAAGGTCCAGGACAGATCAGCCCCAGCATTTT. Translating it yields CASSPRRSRTDQPQHF.

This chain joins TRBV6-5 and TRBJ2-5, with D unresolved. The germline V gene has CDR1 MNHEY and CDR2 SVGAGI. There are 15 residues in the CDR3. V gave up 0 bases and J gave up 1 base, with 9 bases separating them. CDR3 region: CASSYSLETQETQYF. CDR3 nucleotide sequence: TGTGCCAGCAGTTACTCTCTCGAGACCCAAGAGACCCAGTACTTC.

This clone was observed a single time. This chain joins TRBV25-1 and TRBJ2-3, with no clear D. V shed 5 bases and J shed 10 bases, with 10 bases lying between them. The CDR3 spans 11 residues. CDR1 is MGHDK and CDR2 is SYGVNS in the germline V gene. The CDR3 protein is CASSYIAAQYF. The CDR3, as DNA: TGTGCCAGCAGTTATATAGCTGCGCAGTATTTT.

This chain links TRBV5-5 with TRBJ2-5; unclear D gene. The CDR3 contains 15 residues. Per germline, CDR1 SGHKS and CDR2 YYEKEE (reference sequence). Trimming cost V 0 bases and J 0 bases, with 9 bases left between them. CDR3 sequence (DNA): TGTGCCAGCAGCTTGGGTTGGCAGAACCAAGAGACCCAGTACTTC. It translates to CASSLGWQNQETQYF.

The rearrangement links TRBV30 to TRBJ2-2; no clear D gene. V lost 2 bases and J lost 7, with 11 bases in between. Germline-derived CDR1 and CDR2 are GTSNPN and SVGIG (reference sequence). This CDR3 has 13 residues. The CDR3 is CAWSQGSIGELFF. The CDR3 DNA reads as TGTGCCTGGAGTCAAGGGTCCATCGGGGAGCTGTTTTTT. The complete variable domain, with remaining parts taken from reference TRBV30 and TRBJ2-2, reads SQTIHQWPATLVQPVGSPLSLECTVEGTSNPNLYWYRQAAGRGLQLLFYSVGIGQISSEVPQNLSASRPQDRQFILSSKKLLLSDSGFYLCAWSQGSIGELFFGEGSRLTVL.